Listed below are T cell receptor beta chains from one sample, sequenced in a study of T cells in localized non-small cell lung cancer. Data came from immunoSEQ multiplex PCR; TCRdb stores just in-frame clones and leaves some out. This table has tens of thousands of clones, 81% appearing once. Material: peripheral blood mononuclear cells, obtained before any cancer treatment. All receptors derive from a man aged 35 to 70 with stage III lung adenocarcinoma. Both conserved end residues are part of each CDR3. The D gene is left open where the match is weak. Size is stated for part of the rows, as once, few or many counts, or as a class when the clone is expanded.

size	V	D	J	CDR3	DNA
.	TRBV5-1	TRBD1	TRBJ2-5	CASRQGLQETQYF	TGCGCCAGTAGACAGGGGCTCCAAGAGACCCAGTACTTC
once	TRBV7-2	TRBD2	TRBJ2-5	CASSLRTSGGVIYQETQYF	TGTGCCAGCAGCTTAAGGACTAGCGGGGGGGTTATCTACCAAGAGACCCAGTACTTC
.	TRBV5-6	.	TRBJ1-1	CASSLGPNEAFF	TGTGCCAGCAGCTTGGGGCCTAATGAAGCTTTCTTT
.	TRBV25-1	.	TRBJ2-2	CASSATWGDWDPGELFF	TGTGCCAGCAGTGCAACATGGGGCGATTGGGATCCCGGGGAGCTGTTTTTT
once	TRBV6-5	TRBD1	TRBJ1-2	CASSAMGQQRYGYTF	TGTGCCAGCAGTGCGATGGGACAGCAACGTTATGGCTACACCTTC
once	TRBV27	.	TRBJ2-7	CASSPGTEAYEQYF	TGTGCCAGCAGTCCCGGGACGGAGGCCTACGAGCAGTACTTC
.	TRBV4-2	.	TRBJ2-2	CASSQEGSRAGELFF	TGTGCCAGCAGCCAAGAAGGTAGCAGGGCCGGGGAGCTGTTTTTT
many	TRBV5-8	.	TRBJ1-1	CASSGAVNTEAFF	TGTGCCAGCAGTGGCGCCGTGAACACTGAAGCTTTCTTT
.	TRBV19	TRBD2	TRBJ2-3	CASSISLAGTDTQYF	TGTGCCAGTAGTATTAGCCTAGCGGGCACAGATACGCAGTATTTT
.	TRBV9	.	TRBJ2-1	CASSVVGSGSPGDEQFF	TGTGCCAGCAGCGTAGTGGGTAGCGGATCGCCTGGGGATGAGCAGTTCTTC
once	TRBV6-6	.	TRBJ2-7	CASSYTHGGYEQYF	TGTGCCAGCAGTTACACCCATGGGGGCTACGAGCAGTACTTC
many	TRBV10-3	.	TRBJ2-7	CAISDAQGTYEQYF	TGTGCCATCAGTGATGCACAGGGAACCTACGAGCAGTACTTC
.	TRBV4-1	TRBD1	TRBJ2-3	CASSPGEDREDTDTQYF	TGCGCCAGCAGCCCGGGAGAGGACAGGGAAGACACAGATACGCAGTATTTT
.	TRBV30	.	TRBJ2-5	CAWSVQGGGGQTQYF	TGTGCCTGGAGTGTACAGGGGGGGGGAGGGCAGACCCAGTACTTC
few	TRBV19	.	TRBJ2-2	CASSWDPNTGELFF	TGTGCCAGTAGTTGGGATCCGAACACCGGGGAGCTGTTTTTT
.	TRBV6-6	.	TRBJ2-3	CASEQRVTGTTDTQYF	TGTGCCAGCGAACAGAGAGTGACCGGCACCACAGATACGCAGTATTTT
.	TRBV5-1	.	TRBJ2-1	CASSLDRKRGNEQFF	TGCGCCAGCAGCTTGGACAGGAAAAGGGGCAATGAGCAGTTCTTC
.	TRBV5-6	.	TRBJ1-5	CASSLAVGNQPQHF	TGTGCCAGCAGCTTGGCTGTGGGCAATCAGCCCCAGCATTTT
.	TRBV6-1	.	TRBJ2-1	CASSVWYNEQFF	TGTGCCAGCAGTGTCTGGTACAATGAGCAGTTCTTC
few	TRBV7-2	.	TRBJ2-5	CASSLARGRETQYF	TGTGCCAGCAGCTTAGCGCGGGGGCGTGAGACCCAGTACTTC
.	TRBV27	.	TRBJ1-2	CASSLSGGGYRYTF	TGTGCCAGCAGTTTATCGGGGGGCGGTTATCGCTACACCTTC
.	TRBV9	.	TRBJ2-2	CASSVQWITGELFF	TGTGCCAGCAGCGTGCAATGGATCACCGGGGAGCTGTTTTTT
medium-sized	TRBV6-1	.	TRBJ2-1	CASRRGHSYNEQFF	TGTGCCAGCCGGAGGGGGCATTCCTACAATGAGCAGTTCTTC
.	TRBV10-3	.	TRBJ2-7	CAISEAGRSIGYEQYF	TGTGCCATCAGTGAGGCAGGGAGGTCAATTGGCTACGAGCAGTACTTC
.	TRBV5-1	.	TRBJ1-6	CASSSAGFAGSPLHF	TGCGCCAGCAGCTCCGCAGGGTTCGCGGGTTCACCCCTCCACTTT
.	TRBV5-6	.	TRBJ2-5	CASSWSQGQETQYF	TGTGCCAGCAGCTGGAGCCAGGGGCAAGAGACCCAGTACTTC
few	TRBV10-3	TRBD2	TRBJ2-3	CAISGTSGGADTQYF	TGTGCCATCAGTGGGACTAGCGGGGGGGCAGATACGCAGTATTTT
.	TRBV30	TRBD1	TRBJ1-2	CASQGNYGYTF	TGTGCCTCACAGGGGAACTATGGCTACACCTTC
.	TRBV6-4	.	TRBJ2-1	CASSDSAGSYNEQFF	TGTGCCAGCAGTGACTCGGCGGGCTCCTACAATGAGCAGTTCTTC
.	TRBV9	.	TRBJ2-6	CASSALSGANVLTF	TGTGCCAGCAGCGCCCTCTCTGGGGCCAACGTCCTGACTTTC
.	TRBV5-6	TRBD1	TRBJ2-7	CASSAGTGDYEQYF	TGTGCCAGCAGCGCCGGGACAGGGGACTACGAGCAGTACTTC
.	TRBV18	TRBD1	TRBJ1-2	CASSPETGESYGYTF	TGTGCCAGCTCGCCTGAGACAGGGGAAAGCTATGGCTACACCTTC
.	TRBV6-4	.	TRBJ1-2	CASSYSGDGGYTF	TGTGCCAGCAGTTACTCCGGGGATGGGGGCTACACCTTC
.	TRBV7-9	TRBD1	TRBJ1-2	CASSLGQGGGYTF	TGTGCCAGCAGCTTGGGACAGGGCGGCGGCTACACCTTC
.	TRBV27	.	TRBJ2-3	CASGGWADTQYF	TGTGCCAGCGGGGGGTGGGCAGATACGCAGTATTTT
.	TRBV7-8	TRBD1	TRBJ2-1	CASSRTGQNYNEQFF	TGTGCCAGCAGCCGAACGGGACAGAACTACAATGAGCAGTTCTTC
.	TRBV6-6	.	TRBJ2-7	CASRNGGSSYEQYF	TGTGCCAGCAGAAACGGGGGTTCCTCTTACGAGCAGTACTTC
.	TRBV30	.	TRBJ2-1	CAWSVGRGINEQFF	TGTGCCTGGAGTGTGGGTCGGGGTATAAATGAGCAGTTCTTC
few	TRBV27	.	TRBJ2-6	CASSPQGSTSGANVLTF	TGTGCCAGCAGTCCACAGGGTTCCACATCTGGGGCCAACGTCCTGACTTTC
.	TRBV19	TRBD1	TRBJ2-7	CASSTLRTGIYEQYF	TGTGCCAGTAGTACTCTCCGGACAGGGATCTACGAGCAGTACTTC
once	TRBV27	.	TRBJ1-6	CASTKGGVYNSPLHF	TGTGCCAGCACGAAAGGGGGAGTCTATAATTCACCCCTCCACTTT
.	TRBV9	TRBD2	TRBJ2-5	CASSVGGGKGTQYF	TGTGCCAGCAGCGTAGGCGGGGGGAAAGGGACCCAGTACTTC
.	TRBV6-6	.	TRBJ1-1	CASSLGGDAEAFF	TGTGCCAGCAGTTTGGGAGGGGACGCTGAAGCTTTCTTT
.	TRBV6-1	.	TRBJ2-7	CASSEVGLGREQYF	TGTGCCAGCAGTGAAGTGGGATTAGGACGCGAGCAGTACTTC
.	TRBV30	TRBD1	TRBJ2-5	CAWSVGQGVQETQYF	TGTGCCTGGAGTGTAGGCCAGGGGGTCCAAGAGACCCAGTACTTC
.	TRBV10-3	.	TRBJ1-2	CAISQGNIGYTF	TGTGCCATCAGCCAGGGTAATATTGGCTACACCTTC
.	TRBV6-6	TRBD1	TRBJ2-5	CASSYPVTGEETQYF	TGTGCCAGCAGTTACCCCGTGACAGGGGAAGAGACCCAGTACTTC
once	TRBV6-6	.	TRBJ2-7	CAISQRTDYEQYF	TGTGCCATCAGTCAGAGGACAGACTACGAGCAGTACTTC
.	TRBV5-1	TRBD1	TRBJ2-1	CASSLEGTAREQFF	TGCGCCAGCAGCTTGGAGGGGACAGCGCGTGAGCAGTTCTTC
.	TRBV5-4	TRBD1	TRBJ2-7	CASSFGTGTSYEQYF	TGTGCCAGCAGCTTCGGGACAGGGACTTCCTACGAGCAGTACTTC
.	TRBV19	TRBD1	TRBJ1-1	CASSRTGEFRGTEAFF	TGTGCCAGTAGTCGGACAGGGGAATTTAGAGGGACTGAAGCTTTCTTT
.	TRBV6-5	.	TRBJ2-3	CASSLQGTDTQYF	TGTGCCAGCAGCCTACAGGGCACAGATACGCAGTATTTT
.	TRBV6-6	TRBD1	TRBJ2-5	CASSYPQTGGETQYF	TGTGCCAGCAGTTACCCACAAACAGGGGGTGAGACCCAGTACTTC